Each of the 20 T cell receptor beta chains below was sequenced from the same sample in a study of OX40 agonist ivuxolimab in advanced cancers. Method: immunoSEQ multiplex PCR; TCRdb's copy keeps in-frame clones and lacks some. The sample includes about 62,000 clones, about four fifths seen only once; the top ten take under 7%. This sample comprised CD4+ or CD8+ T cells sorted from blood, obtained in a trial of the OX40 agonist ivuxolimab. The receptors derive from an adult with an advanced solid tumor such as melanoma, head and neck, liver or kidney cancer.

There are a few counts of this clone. The CDR3 sequence is CASSYGAEAFF. CDR3 coding DNA: TGTGCCAGCAGCTACGGGGCTGAAGCTTTCTTT. J is TRBJ1-1 and V is TRBV6-5, with no clear D. This CDR3 has 11 residues. Per the germline V gene, CDR1 is MNHEY and CDR2 is SVGAGI. The ends were cut back, 6 bases at V and 6 bases at J, with 8 bases in the middle.

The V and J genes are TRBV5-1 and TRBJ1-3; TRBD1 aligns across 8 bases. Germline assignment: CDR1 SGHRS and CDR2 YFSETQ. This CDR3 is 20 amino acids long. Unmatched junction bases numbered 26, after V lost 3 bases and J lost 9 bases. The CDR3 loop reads CASSSTTLRGQGGVGPTIYF. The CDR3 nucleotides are TGCGCCAGCAGCTCGACGACCCTTCGAGGACAGGGCGGTGTGGGGCCCACCATATATTTT.

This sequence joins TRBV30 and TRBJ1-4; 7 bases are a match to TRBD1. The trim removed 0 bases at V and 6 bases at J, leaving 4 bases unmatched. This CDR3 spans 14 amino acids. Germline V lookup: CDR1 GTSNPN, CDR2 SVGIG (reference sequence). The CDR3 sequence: CAWSVQGGYEKLFF. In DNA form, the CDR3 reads TGTGCCTGGAGTGTTCAGGGGGGGTATGAAAAACTGTTTTTT.

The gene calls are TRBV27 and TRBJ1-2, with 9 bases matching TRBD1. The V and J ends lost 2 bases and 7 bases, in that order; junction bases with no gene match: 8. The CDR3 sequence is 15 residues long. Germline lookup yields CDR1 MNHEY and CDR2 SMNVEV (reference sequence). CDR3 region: CASSLRTGDFSGYTF. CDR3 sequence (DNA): TGTGCCAGCAGTTTACGGACAGGGGATTTTTCTGGCTACACCTTC.

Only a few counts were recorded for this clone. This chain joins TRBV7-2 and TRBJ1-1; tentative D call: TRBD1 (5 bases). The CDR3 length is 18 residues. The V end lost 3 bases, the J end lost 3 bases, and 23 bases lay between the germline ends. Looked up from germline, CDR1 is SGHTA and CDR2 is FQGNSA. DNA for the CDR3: TGTGCCAGCAGCTTCAGCCCCTCGTCGGGCTCGGGGGACACTGAAGCTTTCTTT. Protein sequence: CASSFSPSSGSGDTEAFF.

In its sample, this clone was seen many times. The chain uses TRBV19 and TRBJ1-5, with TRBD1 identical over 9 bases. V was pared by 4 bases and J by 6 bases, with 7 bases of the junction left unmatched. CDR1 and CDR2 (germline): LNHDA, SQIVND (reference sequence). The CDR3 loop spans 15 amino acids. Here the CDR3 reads CASSTNRQGGQPQHF. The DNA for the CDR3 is TGTGCCAGTAGTACGAACAGACAGGGGGGTCAGCCCCAGCATTTT.

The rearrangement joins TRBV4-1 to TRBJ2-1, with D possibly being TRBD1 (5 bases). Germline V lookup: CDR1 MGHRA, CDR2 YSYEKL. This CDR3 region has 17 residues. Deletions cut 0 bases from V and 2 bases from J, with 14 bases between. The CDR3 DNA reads TGCGCCAGCAGCCAAGATTGGGGCAGGGTGACCTACAATGAGCAGTTCTTC. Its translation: CASSQDWGRVTYNEQFF.

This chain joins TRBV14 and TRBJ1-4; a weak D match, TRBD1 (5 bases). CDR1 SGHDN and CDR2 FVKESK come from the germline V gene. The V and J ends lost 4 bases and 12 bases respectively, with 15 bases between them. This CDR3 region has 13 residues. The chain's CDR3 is CASSPGPMNQLFF. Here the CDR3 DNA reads TGTGCCAGCAGCCCGGGGCCGATGAATCAACTGTTTTTT.

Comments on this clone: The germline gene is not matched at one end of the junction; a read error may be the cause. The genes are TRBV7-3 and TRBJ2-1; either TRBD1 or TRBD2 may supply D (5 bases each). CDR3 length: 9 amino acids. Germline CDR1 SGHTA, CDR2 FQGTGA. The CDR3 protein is CASSRDRLF. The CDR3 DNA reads TGTGCCAGCAGTCGGGACCGTCTCTTC.

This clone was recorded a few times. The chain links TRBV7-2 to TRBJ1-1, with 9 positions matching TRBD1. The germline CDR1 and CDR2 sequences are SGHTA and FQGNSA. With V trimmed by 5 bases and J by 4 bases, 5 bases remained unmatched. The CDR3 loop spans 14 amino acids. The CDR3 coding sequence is TGTGCCAGCAGCCTGGACAGGGGAGCCACTGAAGCTTTCTTT. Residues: CASSLDRGATEAFF.

The CDR3 sequence is CAIRGTNQPQHF. The CDR3 region has the DNA TGTGCCATCAGGGGGACCAATCAGCCCCAGCATTTT. The J gene is TRBJ1-5, the V gene TRBV10-3; a weak D match, TRBD1 (5 bases). The CDR3 extends over 12 amino acids. V lost 6 bases and J 3 bases, leaving 6 bases between the germline ends. In germline, CDR1 is ENHRY, CDR2 SYGVKD.

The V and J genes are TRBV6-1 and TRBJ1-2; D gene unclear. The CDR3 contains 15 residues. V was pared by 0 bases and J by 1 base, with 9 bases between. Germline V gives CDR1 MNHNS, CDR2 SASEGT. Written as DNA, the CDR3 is TGTGCCAGCAGTGAAGCGCAGCTGATTAACTATGGCTACACCTTC. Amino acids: CASSEAQLINYGYTF.

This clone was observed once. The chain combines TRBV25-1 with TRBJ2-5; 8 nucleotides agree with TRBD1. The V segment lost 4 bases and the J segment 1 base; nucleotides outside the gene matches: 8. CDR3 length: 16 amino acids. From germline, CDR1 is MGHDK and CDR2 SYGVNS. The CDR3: CASSGDRTNLQETQYF. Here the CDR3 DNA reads TGTGCCAGCAGTGGGGACAGGACCAACCTCCAAGAGACCCAGTACTTC.

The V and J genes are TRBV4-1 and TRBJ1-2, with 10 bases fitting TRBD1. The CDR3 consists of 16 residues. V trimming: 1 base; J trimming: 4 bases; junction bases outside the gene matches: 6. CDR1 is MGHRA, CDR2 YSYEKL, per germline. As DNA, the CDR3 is TGCGCCAGCAGCCAAGCCGTGACAGGGGGCAGCTATGGCTACACCTTC. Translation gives CASSQAVTGGSYGYTF.

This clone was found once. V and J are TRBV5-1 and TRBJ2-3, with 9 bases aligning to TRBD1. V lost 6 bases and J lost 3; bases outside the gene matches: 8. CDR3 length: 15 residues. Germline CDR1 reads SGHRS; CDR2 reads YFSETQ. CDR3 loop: CASTRDRASTDTQYF. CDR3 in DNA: TGCGCCAGCACGAGGGACAGGGCAAGTACAGATACGCAGTATTTT.

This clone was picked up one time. DNA for the CDR3: TGTGCCAGCAGTTTATCGGTCCGGGTTGAAAAACTGTTTTTT. Amino acid sequence: CASSLSVRVEKLFF. The genes are TRBV28 and TRBJ1-4, with D uncertain. Per the germline V gene, CDR1 is MDHEN and CDR2 is SYDVKM. Trimming shortened V by 1 base and J by 7 bases, and 10 bases separated the two germline ends. The CDR3 consists of 14 residues.

CDR3 loop: CASSPGNPNTGELFF. In DNA, the CDR3 is TGTGCCAGCAGCCCTGGGAATCCGAACACCGGGGAGCTGTTTTTT. This chain uses TRBV5-6 with TRBJ2-2; D is unresolved. V was clipped by 4 bases and J by 0 bases, with 10 bases between them. This CDR3 comprises 15 residues. Germline CDR1 SGHDT, CDR2 YYEEEE. Complete variable domain (other parts from reference TRBV5-6 and TRBJ2-2): DAGVTQSPTHLIKTRGQQVTLRCSPKSGHDTVSWYQQALGQGPQFIFQYYEEEERQRGNFPDRFSGHQFPNYSSELNVNALLLGDSALYLCASSPGNPNTGELFFGEGSRLTVL.

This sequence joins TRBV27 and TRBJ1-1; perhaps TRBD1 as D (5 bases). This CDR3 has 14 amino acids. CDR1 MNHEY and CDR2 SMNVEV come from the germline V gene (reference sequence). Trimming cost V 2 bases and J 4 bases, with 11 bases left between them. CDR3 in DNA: TGTGCCAGCAGTTTAAATTTTAGGGGCACTGAAGCTTTCTTT. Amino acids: CASSLNFRGTEAFF.

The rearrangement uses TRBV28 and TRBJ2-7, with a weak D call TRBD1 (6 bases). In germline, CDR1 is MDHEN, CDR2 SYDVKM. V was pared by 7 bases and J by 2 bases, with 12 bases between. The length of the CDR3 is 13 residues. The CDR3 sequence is CASKKDSAYEQYV. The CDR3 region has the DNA TGTGCCAGCAAAAAGGACAGCGCCTACGAGCAGTACGTC.

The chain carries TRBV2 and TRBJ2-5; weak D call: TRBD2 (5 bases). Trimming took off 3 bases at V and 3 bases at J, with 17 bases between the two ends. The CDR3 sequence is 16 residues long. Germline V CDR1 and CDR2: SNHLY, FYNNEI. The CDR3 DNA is TGTGCCAGCAGTGACGATGGAGTGGGAGCGGAAGAGACCCAGTACTTC. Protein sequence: CASSDDGVGAEETQYF.